These 26 T cell receptor beta chains originate from one sample sequenced in a study of OX40 agonist ivuxolimab in advanced cancers. Clones were read by immunoSEQ multiplex PCR, and TCRdb kept only the in-frame ones, dropping some. The sample lists tens of thousands of clones; about nine tenths were seen once. The starting material was CD4+ or CD8+ T cells sorted from blood, obtained in a trial of the OX40 agonist ivuxolimab. These receptors originate from an adult with an advanced solid tumor such as melanoma, head and neck, liver or kidney cancer.

This clone was seen a single time. J is TRBJ2-5 and V is TRBV5-1; no clear D gene. CDR3 length: 14 amino acids. V gave up 0 bases and J gave up 1 base, with 7 bases separating them. Germline loops: CDR1 SGHRS, CDR2 YFSETQ. The CDR3 sequence is CASSLALFQETQYF. The CDR3 bases are TGCGCCAGCAGCTTGGCGCTATTCCAAGAGACCCAGTACTTC.

V usage is TRBV7-6 and J usage is TRBJ2-2; 9 bases line up with TRBD2. The V segment lost 5 bases and the J segment 2 bases; nucleotides outside the gene matches: 6. The V gene's germline CDR1 is SGHVS and CDR2 FNYEAQ. This CDR3 spans 16 amino acids. The CDR3 coding sequence is TGTGCCAGCAGCCCCAGAGCGGGAGGTAACACCGGGGAGCTGTTTTTT. The encoded protein is CASSPRAGGNTGELFF.

The chain carries TRBV13 and TRBJ2-5; the match to TRBD1 covers 8 bases. The CDR3 totals 15 residues. V lost 2 bases, J lost 5 bases, and 7 bases stayed unmatched. Germline V gene lookup returns CDR1 PRHDT and CDR2 FYEKMQ (reference sequence). CDR3 in DNA: TGTGCCAGCAGCTTACGGGCCGGACAGGGCGAGACCCAGTACTTC. Translated: CASSLRAGQGETQYF.

The chain recombines TRBV6-5 with TRBJ1-1, with TRBD1 matching 7 bases. Germline CDR1 and CDR2: MNHEY and SVGAGI. CDR3 size: 14 residues. The V and J ends lost 6 bases and 2 bases, in that order; junction bases with no gene match: 6. DNA of the CDR3: TGTGCCAGCAGGTTACAGGGGATTAACACTGAAGCTTTCTTT. Protein sequence: CASRLQGINTEAFF.

This clone was seen more than once but under ten times. This chain connects TRBV5-4 to TRBJ1-1; D possibly corresponds to TRBD1 (6 bases). The CDR3 contains 12 residues. V lost 4 bases and J lost 10, with 14 bases in between. Per germline, CDR1 SGHNT and CDR2 YYREEE (reference sequence). DNA of the CDR3: TGTGCCAGCAGCACCCAGGGGTGGGGAGCTTTCTTT. This codes for CASSTQGWGAFF.

The chain employs TRBV6-5 and TRBJ2-5; 10 bases agree with TRBD1. The CDR3 loop spans 15 amino acids. V lost 4 bases, J lost 4 bases, and 6 bases stayed unmatched. Germline assignment: CDR1 MNHEY and CDR2 SVGAGI. The DNA for the CDR3 is TGTGCCAGCAGTTTACAGACAGGGGGCCGAGAGACCCAGTACTTC. Translated, it gives CASSLQTGGRETQYF.

V usage is TRBV6-1 and J usage is TRBJ1-2; D is unclear. The CDR3 totals 14 residues. The V end lost 4 bases, the J end lost 8 bases, and 17 bases lay between the germline ends. From germline, CDR1 is MNHNS and CDR2 SASEGT. The CDR3 reads CASSASGATGGYTF. The CDR3 DNA is TGTGCCAGCAGTGCGTCAGGTGCCACGGGGGGCTACACCTTC.

The V gene is TRBV15, the J gene TRBJ2-1, with TRBD2 as a possible D gene (6 bases). Trimming stripped 0 bases from V and 7 bases from J, with 19 bases between. The CDR3 has 17 residues. Germline values: CDR1 LNHNV, CDR2 YYDKDF (reference sequence). Written as DNA, the CDR3 is TGTGCCACCAGCAGAGACCTCGGAGGGAGCGGCGGAAATGAGCAGTTCTTC. It is translated as CATSRDLGGSGGNEQFF.

V and J are TRBV11-2 and TRBJ2-7, with D possibly TRBD2 on 6 matching bases. V lost 5 bases and J 4 bases, leaving 15 bases between the germline ends. From germline, CDR1 is SGHAT and CDR2 FQNNGV. This CDR3 contains 14 residues. The CDR3 DNA follows: TGTGCCAGCAGCCCGGGACTCCAACCTTACGAGCAGTACTTC. Translating it yields CASSPGLQPYEQYF.

The chain is built from TRBV11-2 and TRBJ2-7; the match to TRBD2 covers 12 bases. The trim removed 6 bases at V and 5 bases at J, leaving 11 bases unmatched. The CDR3 runs 16 residues. The germline V gene encodes CDR1 SGHAT and CDR2 FQNNGV. Written as DNA, the CDR3 is TGTGCCAGCAGAGGACTAGCGGGACCCCGCGGGAACGAGCAGTACTTC. Its translation is CASRGLAGPRGNEQYF.

The chain carries TRBV6-5 and TRBJ2-7, with TRBD1 matching 12 bases. CDR1 MNHEY and CDR2 SVGAGI come from the germline V gene. The CDR3 sequence is 15 residues long. The ends lost 7 bases at V and 4 bases at J; junction bases unmatched: 8. CDR3 amino acids: CASNTGDRGPYEQYF. The CDR3 nucleotides are TGTGCCAGCAATACAGGGGACAGGGGGCCTTACGAGCAGTACTTC.

The V gene is TRBV18, the J gene TRBJ1-1; 7 bases are a match to TRBD1. J gave up 1 base and V 3 bases, and 14 bases lay outside the gene matches. In germline, CDR1 is KGHSH, CDR2 LQKENI. The CDR3 consists of 18 residues. CDR3 bases: TGTGCCAGCTCACCCCTCCAAAGACAGGGCTGGGGGAACACTGAAGCTTTCTTT. This sequence encodes CASSPLQRQGWGNTEAFF.

The chain has TRBV5-4 and TRBJ2-3; the D call may be TRBD1 or TRBD2 (5 bases each). The germline V gene has CDR1 SGHNT and CDR2 YYREEE (reference sequence). V lost 4 bases, J lost 6 bases, and 15 bases lay in between. The CDR3 runs 14 residues. DNA of the CDR3: TGTGCCAGCAGCCAAATGGGGGTCTCGGATACGCAGTATTTT. Protein product: CASSQMGVSDTQYF.

This rearrangement joins TRBV10-3 to TRBJ2-7; a weak D match, TRBD1 (5 bases). Per the germline V gene, CDR1 is ENHRY and CDR2 is SYGVKD. The V gene lost 9 bases and the J gene lost 0 bases, with 9 bases spanning the gap. The CDR3 length is 12 residues. In DNA, the CDR3 is TGTGCCATTGGACAAAGCTCCTACGAGCAGTACTTC. Amino acid sequence: CAIGQSSYEQYF.

This clone was detected a few times. This chain connects TRBV7-9 to TRBJ1-1, with a weak D call TRBD1 (6 bases). CDR1 and CDR2 (germline): SEHNR, FQNEAQ (reference sequence). V lost 4 bases to trimming and J lost 3 bases, with 15 bases between them. CDR3 size: 15 residues. CDR3 in amino acids: CASSSTGHWDTEAFF. CDR3 nucleotides: TGTGCCAGCAGCTCAACAGGGCACTGGGACACTGAAGCTTTCTTT.

The chain combines TRBV5-5 with TRBJ2-7; D gene ambiguous. This CDR3 has 13 amino acids. V was trimmed by 3 bases and J by 3 bases, leaving 10 bases between them. The germline V gene encodes CDR1 SGHKS and CDR2 YYEKEE (reference sequence). The CDR3 loop is CASSSYTYYEQYF. The DNA for the CDR3 is TGTGCCAGCAGCTCTTACACGTACTACGAGCAGTACTTC.

The V gene is TRBV7-6, the J gene TRBJ2-2; D is possibly TRBD2 (6 bases). The germline V gene encodes CDR1 SGHVS and CDR2 FNYEAQ. Between the trimmed V and J ends, which lost 1 base and 1 base, there was a span of 16 bases. There are 18 residues in the CDR3. The CDR3 DNA sequence: TGTGCCAGCAGCTTAGAGGGTAGACTAGAAGGGAACACCGGGGAGCTGTTTTTT. This translates into CASSLEGRLEGNTGELFF.

The chain employs TRBV5-4 and TRBJ1-2; D perhaps matches TRBD1 (6 bases). The CDR3 totals 14 residues. The V end was cut by 4 bases, the J end by 5 bases, with 15 bases between. Germline CDR1 and CDR2: SGHNT and YYREEE (reference sequence). This chain's CDR3 is CASSPGQLLYGYTF. Written as DNA, the CDR3 is TGTGCCAGCAGCCCGGGACAATTACTATATGGCTACACCTTC.

The chain links TRBV7-2 to TRBJ2-7, with D possibly TRBD1 on 5 matching bases. The CDR3 contains 17 residues. V lost 1 base and J 3 bases, leaving 19 bases between the germline ends. Germline assignment: CDR1 SGHTA and CDR2 FQGNSA. CDR3 coding DNA: TGTGCCAGCAGCTTAGACTATAACTGGGGCAGGGACTACGAGCAGTACTTC. It codes for CASSLDYNWGRDYEQYF.

This chain joins TRBV10-1 and TRBJ2-5; D is ambiguous. V was cut by 0 bases and J by 2 bases, with 4 bases left in between. The CDR3 totals 13 residues. From germline, CDR1 is WNHNN and CDR2 SYGVQD (reference sequence). CDR3 amino acids: CASSESGQETQYF. The DNA for the CDR3 is TGCGCCAGCAGTGAGTCAGGTCAAGAGACCCAGTACTTC.

This clone was seen a single time. The chain carries TRBV11-2 and TRBJ2-1, with 7 bases matching TRBD2. The germline gives CDR1 SGHAT, CDR2 FQNNGV. CDR3 length: 17 amino acids. Losses at the gene ends were 6 bases for V and 10 bases for J; bases not matched to a gene: 21. CDR3 nucleotides: TGTGCCAGCAGGGCCCAGCTCTCCACTGCAGCGGGACGGGAGCAGTTCTTC. It specifies CASRAQLSTAAGREQFF.

The rearrangement links TRBV6-1 to TRBJ2-7, with TRBD2 as a possible D gene (5 bases). Germline CDR1 is MNHNS and CDR2 is SASEGT. V was trimmed by 6 bases and J by 0 bases, leaving 12 bases between them. This CDR3 has 14 amino acids. CDR3 in DNA: TGTGCCAGCAGCGACTTGGGGAGCTCCTACGAGCAGTACTTC. It specifies CASSDLGSSYEQYF.

This clone appeared once. The gene calls are TRBV6-5 and TRBJ2-2, with a possible D match to TRBD2 (6 bases). Trimming stripped 5 bases from V and 0 bases from J, with 10 bases between. Germline CDR1 is MNHEY and CDR2 is SVGAGI. CDR3 length equals 15 residues. CDR3 sequence: CASSQDYPNTGELFF. The CDR3 DNA follows: TGTGCCAGCAGTCAGGACTATCCGAACACCGGGGAGCTGTTTTTT.

The V gene is TRBV5-4, the J gene TRBJ2-4; D might be TRBD1 or TRBD2, each matching 5 bases. Germline-derived CDR1 and CDR2 are SGHNT and YYREEE (reference sequence). The CDR3 runs 15 residues. Deletions cut 4 bases from V and 8 bases from J, with 19 bases between. CDR3 residues: CASSLGRSSEDIQYF. The CDR3 DNA reads as TGTGCCAGCAGCCTGGGACGGTCCTCCGAGGACATTCAGTACTTC. Variable domain in full (rest from reference TRBV5-4 and TRBJ2-4): ETGVTQSPTHLIKTRGQQVTLRCSSQSGHNTVSWYQQALGQGPQFIFQYYREEENGRGNFPPRFSGLQFPNYSSELNVNALELDDSALYLCASSLGRSSEDIQYFGAGTRLSVL.

The chain joins TRBV28 to TRBJ2-7; TRBD1 matches 10 bases. The CDR3 contains 16 residues. The junction had 13 bases not matched to a gene; V was cut back by 7 bases and J by 4 bases. The V gene's germline CDR1 is MDHEN and CDR2 SYDVKM. The CDR3 loop reads CASTQGGQGGRYEQYF. The CDR3 DNA sequence: TGTGCCAGCACCCAGGGTGGACAGGGGGGACGGTACGAGCAGTACTTC.

This clone was seen just once. This chain uses TRBV9 with TRBJ2-5; possibly TRBD1 for D (6 bases). Germline CDR1 SGDLS, CDR2 YYNGEE. The CDR3 runs to 18 residues. V lost 0 bases and J lost 5, with 23 bases in between. The CDR3 reads CASSVGVVTGKSLETQYF. Here the CDR3 DNA reads TGTGCCAGCAGCGTAGGAGTCGTAACAGGGAAGTCTTTGGAGACCCAGTACTTC.